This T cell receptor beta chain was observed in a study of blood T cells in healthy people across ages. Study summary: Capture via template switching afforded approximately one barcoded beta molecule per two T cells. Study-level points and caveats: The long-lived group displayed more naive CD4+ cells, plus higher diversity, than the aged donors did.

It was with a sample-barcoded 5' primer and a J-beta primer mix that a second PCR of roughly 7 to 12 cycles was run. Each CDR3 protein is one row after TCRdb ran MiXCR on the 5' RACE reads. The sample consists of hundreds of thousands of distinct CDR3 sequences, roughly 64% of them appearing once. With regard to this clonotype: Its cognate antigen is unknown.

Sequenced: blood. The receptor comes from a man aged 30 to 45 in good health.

The CDR3 here is CASSSRTGELGSPLHF. CDR3 coding DNA: TGTGCCAGCAGTTCCCGGACAGGGGAGTTAGGCTCACCCCTCCACTTT. The chain carries TRBV6-5 and TRBJ1-6; 9 bases map to TRBD1. Germline CDR1 and CDR2: MNHEY and SVGAGI. This CDR3 region has 16 residues. Trimming at V came to 4 bases and at J to 10 bases, leaving 11 bases not matched to a gene.